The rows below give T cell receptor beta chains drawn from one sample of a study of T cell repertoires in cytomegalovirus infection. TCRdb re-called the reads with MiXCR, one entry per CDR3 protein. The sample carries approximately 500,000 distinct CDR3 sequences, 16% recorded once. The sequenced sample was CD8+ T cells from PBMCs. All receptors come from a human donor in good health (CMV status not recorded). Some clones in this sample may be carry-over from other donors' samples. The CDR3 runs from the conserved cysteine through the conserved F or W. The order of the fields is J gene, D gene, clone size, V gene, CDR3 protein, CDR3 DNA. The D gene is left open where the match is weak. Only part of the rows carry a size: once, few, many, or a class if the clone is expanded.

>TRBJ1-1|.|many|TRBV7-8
CASSHGARMNTEAFF
TGTGCCAGCAGCCACGGGGCACGGATGAACACTGAAGCTTTCTTT
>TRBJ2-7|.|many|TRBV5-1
CASSYEGGAYEQYF
TGCGCCAGCAGCTACGAAGGGGGAGCCTACGAGCAGTACTTC
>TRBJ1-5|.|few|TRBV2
CASTKISNQPQHF
TGTGCCAGCACAAAGATTAGCAATCAGCCCCAGCATTTT
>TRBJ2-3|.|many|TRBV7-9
CASSVRRDTQYF
TGTGCCAGCAGCGTGCGCCGGGATACGCAGTATTTT
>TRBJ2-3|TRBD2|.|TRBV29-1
CSVPGVAGFTTDTQYF
TGCAGCGTACCTGGGGTAGCGGGGTTCACCACAGATACGCAGTATTTT
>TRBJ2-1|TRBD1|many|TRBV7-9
CASKQTGASYNEQFF
TGTGCCAGCAAACAGACAGGGGCCTCTTACAATGAGCAGTTCTTC
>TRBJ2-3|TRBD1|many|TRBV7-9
CASSSPGTGNSDTQYF
TGTGCCAGCAGCTCCCCCGGGACAGGGAATTCAGATACGCAGTATTTT
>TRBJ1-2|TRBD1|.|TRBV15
CATSRGTGTVNYGYTF
TGTGCCACCAGCAGAGGTACCGGGACAGTCAACTATGGCTACACCTTC
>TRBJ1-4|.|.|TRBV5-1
CASSLGGTLGTGNEKLFF
TGCGCCAGCAGCTTGGGGGGAACGCTCGGGACCGGGAATGAAAAACTGTTTTTT
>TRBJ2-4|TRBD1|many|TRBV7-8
CASSLARDRAVYGAKNIQYF
TGTGCCAGCAGCTTAGCTAGGGACAGGGCGGTTTATGGAGCCAAAAACATTCAGTACTTC
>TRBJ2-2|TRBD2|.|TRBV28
CASSGLAEANTGELFF
TGTGCCAGCAGTGGGCTAGCGGAAGCGAACACCGGGGAGCTGTTTTTT
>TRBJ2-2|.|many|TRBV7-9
CASSFGPSRDTGELFF
TGTGCCAGCAGCTTCGGGCCCAGTCGAGACACCGGGGAGCTGTTTTTT
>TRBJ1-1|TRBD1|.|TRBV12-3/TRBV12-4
CASTSGTGARNTEAFF
TGTGCCAGCACCTCCGGGACAGGGGCGAGGAACACTGAAGCTTTCTTT
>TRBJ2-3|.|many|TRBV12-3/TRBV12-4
CASSFPDSTDTQYF
TGTGCCAGCAGTTTCCCGGACAGCACAGATACGCAGTATTTT
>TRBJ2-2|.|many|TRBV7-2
CASSLMVGELFF
TGTGCCAGCAGCTTGATGGTCGGGGAGCTGTTTTTT
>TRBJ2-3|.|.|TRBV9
CASSGRSASTDTQYF
TGTGCCAGCAGCGGACGTAGTGCTAGCACAGATACGCAGTATTTT
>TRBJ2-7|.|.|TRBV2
CASSEVKRRGNEQYF
TGTGCCAGCAGTGAAGTGAAGCGGAGGGGTAACGAGCAGTACTTC
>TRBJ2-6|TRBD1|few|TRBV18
CASSPRTGTGYIAGANVLTF
TGTGCCAGCTCACCAAGGACAGGGACAGGGTATATCGCTGGGGCCAACGTCCTGACTTTC
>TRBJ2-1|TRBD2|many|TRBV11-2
CASSLGLADPKSYNEQFF
TGTGCCAGCAGCTTGGGTCTAGCGGATCCAAAGTCCTACAATGAGCAGTTCTTC
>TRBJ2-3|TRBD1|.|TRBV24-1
CATSTPRDRVTDTQYF
TGTGCCACCAGCACACCCCGGGACAGGGTAACAGATACGCAGTATTTT
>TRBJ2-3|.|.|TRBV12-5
CASASTDTQYF
TGTGCTAGTGCGAGTACAGATACGCAGTATTTT
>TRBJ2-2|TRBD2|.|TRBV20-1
CSARDWGGGGELFF
TGCAGTGCTAGAGATTGGGGGGGAGGCGGGGAGCTGTTTTTT
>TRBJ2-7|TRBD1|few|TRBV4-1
CASSQDLAGGIPSYEQYF
TGCGCCAGCAGCCAAGATTTGGCAGGGGGAATTCCATCCTACGAGCAGTACTTC
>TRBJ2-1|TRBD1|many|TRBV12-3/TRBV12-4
CASSWGQGNYNNEQFF
TGTGCCAGCAGCTGGGGACAGGGTAATTACAACAATGAGCAGTTCTTC
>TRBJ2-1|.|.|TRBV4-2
CASSQGRGSYNEQFF
TGTGCCAGCAGCCAAGGGCGGGGTTCCTACAATGAGCAGTTCTTC
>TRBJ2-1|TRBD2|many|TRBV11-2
CASSYLAGLHYNEQFF
TGTGCCAGCAGCTATCTAGCGGGGCTTCACTACAATGAGCAGTTCTTC
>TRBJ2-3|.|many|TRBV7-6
CASSFKAEFTDTQYF
TGTGCCAGCAGCTTTAAGGCGGAATTTACAGATACGCAGTATTTT
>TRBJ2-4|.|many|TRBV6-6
CASSYQTPRDIQYF
TGTGCCAGCAGTTACCAGACCCCGAGGGACATTCAGTACTTC
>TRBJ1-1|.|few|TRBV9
CASSVGVGGEAFF
TGTGCCAGCAGCGTAGGTGTTGGGGGGGAAGCTTTCTTT
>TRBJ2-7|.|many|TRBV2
CASRRDPYEQYF
TGTGCCAGCAGGAGGGACCCCTACGAGCAGTACTTC
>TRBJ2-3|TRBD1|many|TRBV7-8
CASSRPTEGDRTPSTDTQYF
TGTGCCAGCAGCCGACCGACCGAGGGGGACAGGACACCTAGCACAGATACGCAGTATTTT
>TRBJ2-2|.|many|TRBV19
CASSPWGGQGITGELFF
TGTGCCAGTAGTCCCTGGGGAGGTCAAGGGATCACCGGGGAGCTGTTTTTT
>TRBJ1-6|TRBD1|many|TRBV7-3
CASSELGQLNSPLHF
TGTGCCAGCAGCGAATTGGGACAGTTGAATTCACCCCTCCACTTT
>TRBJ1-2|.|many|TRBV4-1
CASSQGPPDYGYTF
TGCGCCAGCAGCCAAGGACCGCCGGACTATGGCTACACCTTC
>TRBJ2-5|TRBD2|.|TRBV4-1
CASSQGLFGGGAVKETQYF
TGCGCCAGCAGCCAAGGTCTTTTTGGCGGGGGGGCCGTGAAAGAGACCCAGTACTTC
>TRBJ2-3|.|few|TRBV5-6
CASSSGPTSTDTQYF
TGTGCCAGCAGCTCCGGACCGACTAGCACAGATACGCAGTATTTT
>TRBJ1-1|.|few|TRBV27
CASSLEVGVNTEAFF
TGTGCCAGCAGTCTGGAGGTTGGGGTTAACACTGAAGCTTTCTTT
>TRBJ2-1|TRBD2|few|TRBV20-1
CSARDKAGGRSYNEQFF
TGCAGTGCTAGAGATAAGGCAGGCGGGAGGTCCTACAATGAGCAGTTCTTC
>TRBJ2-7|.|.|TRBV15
CATSKTAGTSDEQYF
TGTGCCACCAGCAAGACAGCCGGGACATCCGACGAGCAGTACTTC
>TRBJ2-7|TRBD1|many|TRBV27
CASSPVTGGLYEQYF
TGTGCCAGCAGTCCCGTGACAGGGGGTCTCTACGAGCAGTACTTC
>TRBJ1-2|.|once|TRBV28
CASSFGVAEGYTF
TGTGCCAGCAGTTTTGGGGTAGCGGAAGGCTACACCTTC
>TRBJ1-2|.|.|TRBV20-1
CSAPSVAYGYTF
TGCAGTGCCCCCTCGGTTGCCTATGGCTACACCTTC
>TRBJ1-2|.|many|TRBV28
CASSSSLRGAYGYTF
TGTGCCAGCAGTTCCTCGCTCAGGGGCGCCTATGGCTACACCTTC
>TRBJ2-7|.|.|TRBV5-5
CASSLIGKGDEQYF
TGTGCCAGCAGCTTAATAGGGAAAGGGGACGAGCAGTACTTC
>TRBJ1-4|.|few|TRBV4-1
CASSRGTPTNEKLFF
TGCGCCAGCAGTCGGGGTACCCCAACTAATGAAAAACTGTTTTTT
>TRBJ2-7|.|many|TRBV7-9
CASSLVSGQGAYEQYF
TGTGCCAGCAGCTTAGTATCCGGGCAGGGAGCCTACGAGCAGTACTTC
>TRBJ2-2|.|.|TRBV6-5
CASRSIQGGPNTGVLFF
TGTGCCAGCAGATCGATCCAGGGGGGCCCTAACACCGGGGTGCTGTTTTTT